Listed below are T cell receptor beta chains from one sample, sequenced in a study of OX40 agonist ivuxolimab in advanced cancers. Using immunoSEQ multiplex PCR, the repertoire was profiled, and TCRdb retains in-frame clones only, with some absent. The data show more than 70,000 clones, 85% to 90% seen once. The source was CD4+ or CD8+ T cells sorted from blood, collected in a trial of the OX40 agonist ivuxolimab. Receptors originate from an adult with an advanced solid tumor such as melanoma, head and neck, liver or kidney cancer. The CDR3 runs from the conserved cysteine through the conserved F or W. Each record gives: V gene, J gene, CDR3 protein.

TRBV6-4	TRBJ2-3	CASSEGDTQYF
TRBV11-2	TRBJ2-7	CASSPLGVGGEQYF
TRBV30	TRBJ1-1	CAWSPGRNTEAFF
TRBV9	TRBJ1-3	CASSVTVGSGNTIYF
TRBV7-8	TRBJ2-1	CASSLVSGNNEQFF
TRBV7-9	TRBJ1-1	CASSLDGATEAFF
TRBV28	TRBJ2-1	CASRAGGPVRNEQFF
TRBV5-1	TRBJ1-4	CASSLSTGHRTNEKLFF
TRBV19	TRBJ2-7	CASSLRTGRGEQYF
TRBV11-3	TRBJ1-2	CASSGTRRYGYTF
TRBV5-4	TRBJ2-7	CASSLAVQGSYEQYF
TRBV6-4	TRBJ1-2	CASSVNQGVPIYGYTF
TRBV27	TRBJ2-7	CASQGRLAYEQYF
TRBV18	TRBJ2-3	CASSPGTTDTQYF
TRBV11-3	TRBJ1-2	CASSIAGGTGYTF
TRBV28	TRBJ2-7	CASSLDRGPDF
TRBV27	TRBJ1-2	CASRTLEDGYTF
TRBV10-3	TRBJ1-5	CAISLNQPQHF
TRBV15	TRBJ1-2	CATRAGAGGNYGYTF
TRBV7-8	TRBJ2-7	CASSRWVGYEQYF
TRBV6-5	TRBJ1-1	CASSRRGGGTEAFF
TRBV19	TRBJ1-2	CASRQRGRAGGYTF
TRBV7-3	TRBJ2-3	CASSVSSGTTDTQYF
TRBV12-5	TRBJ1-3	CASGLVGRGRSGNTIYF
TRBV21-1	TRBJ1-2	CASSKALRQDANGYTF
TRBV4-1	TRBJ1-3	CASSQANGNTIYF
TRBV19	TRBJ2-2	CASSTSSGKYTGELFF
TRBV6-1	TRBJ1-6	CASSEREWGNSPLHF
TRBV2	TRBJ1-2	CASGGGPTSYGYTF
TRBV2	TRBJ2-2	CASSAVRGNTGELFF
TRBV28	TRBJ1-2	CASRYSGRLRGYTF
TRBV19	TRBJ2-3	CASSPERGFTDTQYF
TRBV5-1	TRBJ1-6	CASSFAPQGSQNSPLHF
TRBV6-5	TRBJ2-2	CASTRGTGELFF
TRBV10-3	TRBJ1-5	CAISESSGRGNQPQHF
TRBV4-1	TRBJ2-3	CASSQEKWGSTDTQYF
TRBV7-9	TRBJ2-1	CACPAGGSYNEQFF
TRBV5-1	TRBJ2-4	CASSLAQTGGGWNIQYF
TRBV19	TRBJ2-3	CASSIGGGTDTQYF
TRBV6-5	TRBJ1-1	CASSAPTGNTEAFF
TRBV30	TRBJ1-1	CAWSLQGNTEAFF
TRBV7-3	TRBJ2-2	CASSRQRPGELFF
TRBV5-1	TRBJ1-4	CASSSEGAANEKLFF
TRBV7-3	TRBJ2-5	CASSPSGSRGETQYF
TRBV4-2	TRBJ2-5	CASSQDLSGETQYF
TRBV2	TRBJ1-6	CASSEVGVPNSPLHF
TRBV5-1	TRBJ2-5	CASSARTSVGTQYF
TRBV28	TRBJ1-4	CASSLLQGNQVLFF
TRBV11-1	TRBJ2-7	CASSLVSIHEQYF
TRBV7-8	TRBJ2-1	CASSFVQVGEQFF
TRBV30	TRBJ1-6	CAWSPRSYNSPLHF
TRBV2	TRBJ1-2	CASREPGQNYGYTF
TRBV7-2	TRBJ1-2	CASSARQGAGYGYTF
TRBV6-5	TRBJ1-5	CASSSSYQGNQPQHF